The 15 T cell receptor beta chains in this list originate from one sample, sequenced in a study of spatial heterogeneity in lung cancer. Study findings and constraints: Expanded intratumoral alpha and beta TCR counts tracked tumor mutation counts.

One entry per CDR3 protein results from TCRdb running MiXCR on the 5' RACE reads. The sample includes about 17,000 distinct CDR3 sequences, 6.2% seen only once; the top ten take 5.5% to 8%. Time point defined: sample taken at primary tumor resection. No antigen is known for these receptors. The starting material was lung tumor tissue, obtained at surgery. These receptors were collected from a male donor with early-stage non-small cell lung cancer.

In this sample, this clonotype turned up a few times. A read error may produce the germline difference seen at one junction end. The V and J genes are TRBV6-2 or TRBV6-3 and TRBJ2-5, with D perhaps TRBD1 or TRBD2 (5 bases each). Germline CDR1 and CDR2: MNHEY and SVGEGT. The CDR3 spans 15 residues. The CDR3: CASSYRDRPREAQYF. The CDR3 region has the DNA TGTGCCAGCAGTTACCGGGACCGACCAAGAGAGGCCCAGTACTTC.

The sample holds many counts of this clonotype. V and J are TRBV5-1 and TRBJ2-3; 8 bases are shared with TRBD2. Unmatched junction bases numbered 4, after V lost 7 bases and J lost 3 bases. The length of the CDR3 is 13 residues. CDR1 and CDR2 (germline): SGHRS, YFSETQ. The CDR3 here is CASASGRTDTQYF. The CDR3 nucleotides read TGCGCCAGCGCGAGCGGGAGAACAGATACGCAGTATTTT.

In its sample, this clonotype ranks as large. The chain recombines TRBV7-8 with TRBJ2-3; D is ambiguous. Trimming stripped 4 bases from V and 0 bases from J, with 8 bases between. The CDR3 loop spans 14 amino acids. Germline assignment: CDR1 SGHVS and CDR2 FQNEAQ. The CDR3 sequence is CASSWDPSTDTQYF. The CDR3 DNA is TGTGCCAGCAGCTGGGATCCTAGCACAGATACGCAGTATTTT.

This clonotype was found many times. The V call is TRBV7-2, the J call TRBJ1-1; no firm D call. CDR3 size: 13 residues. Germline loops: CDR1 SGHTA, CDR2 FQGNSA. Trimming removed 4 bases at V and 1 base at J, with 7 bases between. CDR3 nucleotides: TGTGCCAGCAGCTCCGACCCGAACACTGAAGCTTTCTTT. It yields the protein CASSSDPNTEAFF.

Here the CDR3 reads CASSLLAGEQYF. The CDR3 nucleotides read TGTGCCAGCAGCCTACTAGCGGGGGAGCAGTACTTC. The chain employs TRBV11-2 and TRBJ2-7; 10 nucleotides line up with TRBD2. CDR1 and CDR2 from the germline V gene are SGHAT and FQNNGV. Germline trimming cut 5 bases from V and 7 bases from J; bases unmatched to any gene: 2. The CDR3 runs 12 residues.

This clonotype has a count of ten or more. The chain joins TRBV5-1 to TRBJ2-5, with a weak D call TRBD1 (5 bases). Germline V lookup: CDR1 SGHRS, CDR2 YFSETQ. Deletions cut 5 bases from V and 1 base from J, with 12 bases between. This CDR3 is 14 amino acids long. The CDR3 nucleotides are TGCGCCAGCAGGTCAGGGTCGGGCCAAGAGACCCAGTACTTC. Protein: CASRSGSGQETQYF.

At least ten counts were recorded for this clonotype. This rearrangement joins TRBV5-4 to TRBJ1-2; weak D call: TRBD1 (6 bases). CDR3 length: 13 amino acids. Trimming removed 4 bases from V and 4 bases from J, with 11 bases in between. CDR1 is SGHNT and CDR2 is YYREEE in the germline V gene (reference sequence). CDR3 DNA: TGTGCCAGCAGCAATACAGGGTTCTATGGCTACACCTTC. It yields the protein CASSNTGFYGYTF.

This clonotype is medium-sized within its sample. The chain carries TRBV7-8 and TRBJ2-5; 7 bases align to TRBD1. This CDR3 has 14 residues. With 2 bases clipped from V and 9 bases from J, the junction kept 9 bases outside the gene matches. Germline loops: CDR1 SGHVS, CDR2 FQNEAQ. The CDR3 spells CASSLTDRDGAQYF. As DNA, the CDR3 is TGTGCCAGCAGCTTAACAGACAGGGACGGGGCCCAGTACTTC. The full variable domain, its missing parts supplied by reference TRBV7-8 and TRBJ2-5, is GAGVSQSPRYKVAKRGQDVALRCDPISGHVSLFWYQQALGQGPEFLTYFQNEAQLDKSGLPSDRFFAERPEGSVSTLKIQRTQQEDSAVYLCASSLTDRDGAQYFGPGTRLLVL.

This clonotype was observed at least ten times. V usage is TRBV4-2 and J usage is TRBJ2-2; 8 nucleotides align to TRBD2. Trimming at V came to 0 bases and at J to 3 bases, leaving 3 bases not matched to a gene. From germline, CDR1 is LGHNA and CDR2 YNFKEQ. This CDR3 region has 16 residues. CDR3 residues: CASSQEAGGHTGELFF. Written as DNA, the CDR3 is TGTGCCAGCAGCCAAGAGGCGGGAGGCCACACCGGGGAGCTGTTTTTT.

The rearrangement uses TRBV12-5 and TRBJ2-7; weak D call: TRBD1 (6 bases). V was pared by 7 bases and J by 5 bases, with 15 bases between. Looked up from germline, CDR1 is LGHNT and CDR2 is FRNRAP. The CDR3 is 13 residues long. CDR3 in amino acids: CASVGAGGNEQYF. The CDR3 DNA reads TGTGCTAGTGTGGGGGCGGGCGGCAACGAGCAGTACTTC.

This clonotype was detected ten times or more. This chain connects TRBV11-3 to TRBJ1-1, with D uncertain. The CDR3 totals 13 residues. V lost 4 bases and J lost 3, with 9 bases in between. Looked up from germline, CDR1 is SGHNT and CDR2 is YENEEA. CDR3 DNA: TGTGCCAGCAGCTCTTCCCGGGACACTGAAGCTTTCTTT. Amino acids: CASSSSRDTEAFF.

There are many counts of this clonotype. The chain joins TRBV2 to TRBJ1-5; 8 bases fit TRBD1. Germline V gene lookup returns CDR1 SNHLY and CDR2 FYNNEI. CDR3 size: 13 residues. The ends lost 4 bases at V and 7 bases at J; junction bases unmatched: 3. This chain's CDR3 is CASSGTGLQPQHF. CDR3 DNA: TGTGCCAGCAGTGGGACAGGGTTGCAGCCCCAGCATTTT.

This clonotype was observed at least ten times. This rearrangement joins TRBV7-2 to TRBJ1-1, with TRBD1 matching over 7 bases. Looked up from germline, CDR1 is SGHTA and CDR2 is FQGNSA. Losses at the gene ends were 7 bases for V and 1 base for J; bases not matched to a gene: 6. This CDR3 spans 14 amino acids. As DNA, the CDR3 is TGTGCCAGCATCCTAGGGGGCGCGAACACTGAAGCTTTCTTT. The encoded protein is CASILGGANTEAFF.

This clonotype was detected ten times or more. J is TRBJ2-5 and V is TRBV7-9; TRBD2 aligns across 11 bases. The CDR3 is made up of 15 amino acids. V dropped 4 bases and J dropped 3; count of bases not matched to a gene: 4. Germline V gene data show CDR1 as SEHNR and CDR2 as FQNEAQ (reference sequence). The CDR3 reads CASSYTSGSEETQYF. In DNA, the CDR3 is TGTGCCAGCAGCTATACTAGCGGGAGTGAAGAGACCCAGTACTTC.

This clonotype was counted many times. The chain combines TRBV10-3 with TRBJ2-5, with 7 bases fitting TRBD2. After removal of 10 bases from V and 2 bases from J, the junction contained 10 bases not matched to a gene. The germline CDR1 and CDR2 sequences are ENHRY and SYGVKD. There are 14 residues in the CDR3. This chain's CDR3 is CATLKAGPQETQYF. The CDR3, as DNA: TGTGCCACCTTAAAAGCGGGGCCGCAAGAGACCCAGTACTTC.